This T cell receptor (beta chain) emerged from a study of cytomegalovirus exposure and HLA in healthy donors. The J segment lost 2 bases and the V segment lost 2 bases, leaving 6 bases of the junction unmatched. This CDR3 comprises 14 residues. Germline loops: CDR1 GTSNPN, CDR2 SVGIG (reference sequence). Of note for this clone: Antigen: not known.

Profiled with immunoSEQ multiplex PCR; TCRdb holds only in-frame clones, not every one. The sample carries 250,000 to 350,000 clones, 75% to 90% recorded once. Study-level findings and limits: Specificity for CMV antigens was confirmed in vitro for a few of the CMV-associated chains. Reportedly, cytomegalovirus status was diagnosed with high sensitivity and specificity.

Material: PBMCs. The sequence was obtained from a woman between 18 and 30 years old in good health and CMV-seronegative. The chain has TRBV30 and TRBJ2-7; 7 bases align to TRBD1. DNA of the CDR3: TGTGCCTGGAGTTCAGCCGGACAGGCCTACGAGCAGTACTTC. It specifies CAWSSAGQAYEQYF.